Included here is one T cell receptor beta chain sequence, with context. Antigen unknown. The PCR contained 60 Vbeta and 13 Jbeta primers. Profiled with immunoSEQ multiplex PCR; TCRdb holds only in-frame clones, not every one. Of about 130,000 clones in the sample, more than 80% are singletons; the top ten hold 1%. The junction had 7 bases not matched to a gene; V was cut back by 5 bases and J by 6 bases. The V gene's germline CDR1 is MNHNS and CDR2 SASEGT. The CDR3 spans 14 residues. This sample stems from a study of cytomegalovirus exposure and HLA in healthy donors. Whole-study findings and limits: Several of the most significant clusters appeared linked to common viral pathogens, based on a later analysis. Later genetic work tied a missense DCLRE1C variant to beta-chain V and J trimming. Indistinguishable V segments, including TRBV6-2 and TRBV6-3, were excluded. Most TCR beta V segments were productive about 87% or about 30% of the time in an earlier analysis.

This TCR was sampled from a man aged 40-49 years in good health and CMV-seronegative. Sequencing used PBMCs. The chain carries TRBV6-1 and TRBJ1-1; 9 nucleotides match TRBD1. The chain's CDR3 is CASSRQGVGAEAFF. DNA of the CDR3: TGTGCCAGCAGTAGACAGGGGGTTGGTGCTGAAGCTTTCTTT.